This T cell receptor beta chain appears in the sequencing data of a study of STAT5B mutations in CD4+ large granular lymphocyte leukemia. General study results and limits: No patients shared main leukemic clonotypes, though about 25% appeared at low frequency elsewhere.

With respect to this clone: Antigen: not known.

Libraries were prepared by immunoSEQ multiplex PCR; TCRdb keeps only in-frame clonotypes and omits some of them. The sample includes fewer than 45,000 clones, 80% to 90% of them seen just once. J lost 4 bases, V lost 4 bases, and 4 bases had no gene match. The CDR3 is 15 residues long. CDR1 MNHNS and CDR2 SASEGT come from the germline V gene. This receptor was taken from a human donor in good health. This chain uses TRBV6-1 with TRBJ2-1; TRBD1 matches 10 bases. The sequenced sample was CD4+ T cells from blood buffy coats. CDR3 in amino acids: CASSGDRGIYNEQFF. CDR3 sequence (DNA): TGTGCCAGCAGTGGGGACAGGGGAATTTACAATGAGCAGTTCTTC.